This TCR beta chain was retrieved from a study of T-cell memory formation after mild COVID-19. Trimming stripped 0 bases from V and 0 bases from J, with 18 bases between. The length of the CDR3 is 20 residues. Germline CDR1 reads LGHNA; CDR2 reads YSLEER. This clonotype has at least ten counts. TCRdb reanalysed the 5' RACE reads using MiXCR and keeps one entry per CDR3 protein. The repertoire consists of roughly 310,000 distinct CDR3 sequences, with about 15% occurring once and the leading ten covering 20% to 25%. The gene calls are TRBV4-3 and TRBJ2-6; D call uncertain. The TCR sequence derives from a man younger than 35 who had mild COVID-19 (a few samples of this study predate the infection). Cell type and time point are not known. Sequenced input: PBMCs or a T cell subset sorted from them (not recorded which). In DNA form, the CDR3 reads TGCGCCAGCAGCCAAGACGGGTTATCGACTGGGGTCTCTGGGGCCAACGTCCTGACTTTC. Translated: CASSQDGLSTGVSGANVLTF.